Following are 21 T cell receptor beta chains from one sample sequenced in a study of cytomegalovirus exposure and HLA in healthy donors. With 60 Vbeta and 13 Jbeta primers, the PCR was carried out. Here immunoSEQ multiplex PCR was the method, and the copy in TCRdb shows in-frame clones only, minus some. Here the sample spans under 150,000 clones, over 65% being singletons. Material: PBMCs. These receptors all come from a woman between 35 and 50 years old in good health and CMV-seronegative.

The V gene is TRBV5-6, the J gene TRBJ2-1; perhaps TRBD2 as D (6 bases). The CDR3 length is 13 residues. CDR1 and CDR2 from the germline V gene are SGHDT and YYEEEE. V was trimmed by 5 bases and J by 7 bases, leaving 13 bases between them. CDR3 in amino acids: CASRRLARNEQFF. For the CDR3, the DNA is TGTGCCAGCAGAAGGCTAGCGAGGAATGAGCAGTTCTTC.

The chain uses TRBV28 and TRBJ1-2, with 7 bases matching TRBD1. Germline CDR1 and CDR2: MDHEN and SYDVKM. Trimming at V came to 5 bases and at J to 8 bases, leaving 11 bases not matched to a gene. The CDR3 runs to 14 residues. DNA of the CDR3: TGTGCCAGCAGTGGAGGGGGCGGTCTAAGGGGCTACACCTTC. As protein: CASSGGGGLRGYTF.

This chain links TRBV5-1 with TRBJ2-7; tentatively, D is TRBD2 (5 bases). The length of the CDR3 is 15 residues. CDR1 and CDR2 (germline): SGHRS, YFSETQ. V was trimmed by 0 bases and J by 4 bases, leaving 14 bases between them. Here the CDR3 DNA reads TGCGCCAGCAGCTTGGCCCTAGCTCGCGGATACGAGCAGTACTTC. Amino acids: CASSLALARGYEQYF.

This clone was found once. The chain joins TRBV27 to TRBJ2-3, with 11 bases fitting TRBD2. J lost 10 bases, V lost 6 bases, and 12 bases had no gene match. The CDR3 loop spans 15 amino acids. Germline-derived CDR1 and CDR2 are MNHEY and SMNVEV (reference sequence). Written as DNA, the CDR3 is TGTGCCAGCAGCCCTGAATCCTTAGCGGGAGGGGCGCAGTATTTT. This gives the protein CASSPESLAGGAQYF.

The chain combines TRBV4-1 with TRBJ2-1, with 10 bases matching TRBD2. Per germline, CDR1 MGHRA and CDR2 YSYEKL. V lost 7 bases, J lost 8 bases, and 14 bases stayed unmatched. The CDR3 is 16 residues long. CDR3 in amino acids: CASTPTYSGRTDEQFF. The CDR3, as DNA: TGCGCCAGCACGCCTACCTATAGCGGGAGGACAGATGAGCAGTTCTTC.

This chain connects TRBV7-9 to TRBJ1-2, with 7 bases fitting TRBD1. Germline lookup yields CDR1 SEHNR and CDR2 FQNEAQ (reference sequence). V trimming: 5 bases; J trimming: 8 bases; junction bases outside the gene matches: 5. This CDR3 region has 12 residues. The CDR3 reads CASSQTGSGYTF. The CDR3 DNA follows: TGTGCCAGCAGCCAGACAGGGAGCGGCTACACCTTC.

The chain links TRBV10-3 to TRBJ2-1, with D maybe TRBD2 (5 bases). The germline V gene has CDR1 ENHRY and CDR2 SYGVKD. V was trimmed by 4 bases and J by 5 bases, leaving 15 bases between them. The CDR3 runs 15 residues. CDR3: CAISVGRAKDNEQFF. The CDR3, as DNA: TGTGCCATCAGTGTAGGGCGGGCCAAAGACAATGAGCAGTTCTTC.

V and J are TRBV7-2 and TRBJ2-7; 10 nucleotides align to TRBD2. Looked up from germline, CDR1 is SGHTA and CDR2 is FQGNSA. The CDR3 spans 18 residues. J was trimmed by 6 bases and V by 3 bases; bases with no gene match: 17. CDR3 amino acids: CASSFAPPLAGATGEQYF. The DNA of the CDR3 is TGTGCCAGCAGCTTCGCCCCCCCCCTAGCGGGAGCAACTGGCGAGCAGTACTTC.

CDR3 coding DNA: TGCGCCAGCAGCTTGCGGGATGACTATGGCTACACCTTC. Translated: CASSLRDDYGYTF. The V gene is TRBV5-1, the J gene TRBJ1-2; D not resolved. Deletions cut 1 base from V and 3 bases from J, with 7 bases between. This CDR3 has 13 residues. From germline, CDR1 is SGHRS and CDR2 YFSETQ.

The CDR3 loop is CASSFIPGQGNGYTF. In nucleotides, the CDR3 is TGCGCCAGCAGCTTTATTCCGGGACAGGGGAATGGCTACACCTTC. The chain couples TRBV5-1 to TRBJ1-2; 10 bases fit TRBD1. The germline V gene has CDR1 SGHRS and CDR2 YFSETQ. V trimming: 2 bases; J trimming: 6 bases; junction bases outside the gene matches: 7. This CDR3 contains 15 residues.

The CDR3 loop is CASRGQGRGFHF. In DNA, the CDR3 is TGTGCCAGCAGGGGACAGGGTCGCGGTTTCCACTTT. This sequence joins TRBV6-1 and TRBJ1-6; 9 nucleotides align to TRBD1. Per germline, CDR1 MNHNS and CDR2 SASEGT. This CDR3 is 12 amino acids long. Germline trimming cut 6 bases from V and 17 bases from J; bases unmatched to any gene: 8.

The J gene is TRBJ1-4, the V gene TRBV9; D possibly corresponds to TRBD1 (5 bases). Looked up from germline, CDR1 is SGDLS and CDR2 is YYNGEE. The CDR3 runs to 15 residues. V dropped 2 bases and J dropped 4 bases, with 12 bases sitting between them. CDR3 nucleotides: TGTGCCAGCAGCGTGTCCGGGACTTTTAATGAAAAACTGTTTTTT. Translation: CASSVSGTFNEKLFF.

This chain uses TRBV27 with TRBJ2-5; maybe TRBD2 (7 bases). CDR1 MNHEY and CDR2 SMNVEV come from the germline V gene (reference sequence). This CDR3 contains 14 residues. Trimming took 2 bases from V and 4 from J, leaving 11 bases between them. The CDR3 is CASSLGGARETQYF. The CDR3 DNA sequence: TGTGCCAGCAGTTTAGGGGGGGCCCGAGAGACCCAGTACTTC.

This clone appeared a single time. The chain recombines TRBV27 with TRBJ1-2, with D tentatively TRBD1 (5 bases). Trimming shortened V by 6 bases and J by 3 bases, and 11 bases separated the two germline ends. The CDR3 is 13 residues long. CDR1 MNHEY and CDR2 SMNVEV come from the germline V gene (reference sequence). The chain's CDR3 is CASRPQAYYGYTF. CDR3 coding DNA: TGTGCCAGCAGGCCACAGGCCTACTATGGCTACACCTTC.

This clone showed up just a few times. V is TRBV6-5 and J is TRBJ2-7, with 7 bases fitting TRBD1. V lost 0 bases to trimming and J lost 4 bases; unmatched junction nucleotides: 3. The CDR3 length is 14 residues. Germline CDR1 and CDR2: MNHEY and SVGAGI. The DNA of the CDR3 is TGTGCCAGCAGTTACTCCGGGACAGATTACGAGCAGTACTTC. Its translation is CASSYSGTDYEQYF.

The chain employs TRBV28 and TRBJ2-5, with 8 bases aligning to TRBD1. CDR3 length equals 15 residues. Germline loops: CDR1 MDHEN, CDR2 SYDVKM. V dropped 3 bases and J dropped 7; count of bases not matched to a gene: 10. The CDR3 sequence is CASSFPRQGSRTQYF. CDR3 nucleotide sequence: TGTGCCAGCAGTTTCCCCCGACAGGGGAGTCGGACCCAGTACTTC.

The chain is built from TRBV6-5 and TRBJ1-5; D is unclear. Per germline, CDR1 MNHEY and CDR2 SVGAGI. The CDR3 consists of 14 residues. V dropped 2 bases and J dropped 6 bases, with 11 bases sitting between them. The DNA for the CDR3 is TGTGCCAGCAGTTACCCCCCGCCGGGTCAGCCCCAGCATTTT. Protein: CASSYPPPGQPQHF.

This clone has just one count. The chain links TRBV11-2 to TRBJ2-1; D call uncertain. Trimming took off 7 bases at V and 3 bases at J, with 4 bases between the two ends. The germline V gene encodes CDR1 SGHAT and CDR2 FQNNGV. CDR3 size: 11 residues. DNA of the CDR3: TGTGCCAGCACCGGCTACAATGAGCAGTTCTTC. This gives the protein CASTGYNEQFF.

The chain couples TRBV7-2 to TRBJ2-1; 12 nucleotides match TRBD1. The junction had 2 bases not matched to a gene; V was cut back by 0 bases and J by 8 bases. This CDR3 contains 15 residues. Germline V CDR1 and CDR2: SGHTA, FQGNSA. The CDR3 loop is CASSLAGQGAHEQFF. The CDR3 nucleotides read TGTGCCAGCAGCTTAGCGGGACAGGGGGCGCATGAGCAGTTCTTC.

CDR3 sequence reads: CASSLKGSGYYEQYF. CDR3 sequence (DNA): TGTGCCAGCAGTTTAAAGGGTAGCGGATACTACGAGCAGTACTTC. The chain recombines TRBV27 with TRBJ2-7, with D perhaps matching TRBD2 (6 bases). The V end was cut by 2 bases, the J end by 3 bases, with 14 bases between. The CDR3 has 15 amino acids. In germline, CDR1 is MNHEY, CDR2 SMNVEV (reference sequence).

The rearrangement uses TRBV6-5 and TRBJ2-7, with D possibly TRBD2 on 5 matching bases. Trimming took off 6 bases at V and 0 bases at J, with 15 bases between the two ends. CDR3 size: 15 residues. Per germline, CDR1 MNHEY and CDR2 SVGAGI. The CDR3 region has the DNA TGTGCCAGCAGGGGAAGCGGTGTAAGCTCCTACGAGCAGTACTTC. Amino acid sequence: CASRGSGVSSYEQYF.